The rows below give T cell receptor beta chains drawn from one sample of a study of T cells after yellow fever vaccination. TCRdb called the 5' RACE reads again in MiXCR, with one record for every CDR3 protein. The table records 95,000 to 150,000 distinct CDR3 sequences, under 8.5% of them present only once. The material was CD4+ T cells sorted from PBMCs, obtained more than 8 days after the first yellow fever vaccination. These TCRs come from a man younger than 35 who received the YFV17D yellow fever vaccine. CDR3s include the opening cysteine and the closing phenylalanine or tryptophan. Each record gives: clone size, J gene, D gene, V gene, CDR3 protein, CDR3 DNA. The D gene is left open where the match is weak. Some rows mark clone size as missing; the rest say once, few, many or name a class of expanded clone.

many TRBJ2-3 . TRBV5-1 CASSLGSTDTQYF TGTGCCAGCAGCTTAGGGAGCACAGATACGCAGTATTTT
many TRBJ1-3 . TRBV7-8 CASSLSNQGLGNTIYF TGTGCCAGCAGCTTATCGAATCAGGGGCTTGGAAACACCATATATTTT
many TRBJ2-5 . TRBV5-4 CASSLQLAEETQYF TGTGCCAGCAGCTTGCAGTTGGCGGAAGAGACCCAGTACTTC
many TRBJ2-3 . TRBV5-5 CASSLAAGAVTQYF TGTGCCAGCAGCTTGGCTGCGGGGGCAGTTACGCAGTATTTT
many TRBJ1-2 . TRBV20-1 CSARDRIRQTDYGYTF TGCAGTGCTAGAGATCGGATCCGACAGACCGACTATGGCTACACCTTC
many TRBJ2-1 TRBD2 TRBV7-2 CASSPSGTSPNEQFF TGTGCCAGCAGCCCGAGCGGGACTAGCCCCAATGAGCAGTTCTTC
many TRBJ2-7 TRBD1 TRBV29-1 CSFYGQGAYEQYF TGCAGCTTCTACGGGCAGGGGGCCTACGAGCAGTACTTC
. TRBJ1-5 . TRBV18 CASSPGEGTQHF TGTGCCAGCTCACCGGGGGAGGGGACCCAGCATTTT
many TRBJ1-1 TRBD1 TRBV27 CASSPRGRNTEAFF TGTGCCAGCAGCCCCAGGGGGCGGAACACTGAAGCTTTCTTT
many TRBJ2-3 . TRBV6-2/TRBV6-3 CASRPGPWAKWADTQYF TGTGCCAGCAGGCCGGGACCGTGGGCTAAATGGGCAGATACGCAGTATTTT
. TRBJ2-7 . TRBV7-2 CASSLYSYEQYF TGTGCCAGCAGCTTATACTCCTACGAGCAGTACTTC
many TRBJ2-1 . TRBV5-1 CASSLNWGHEQFF TGCGCCAGCAGCTTGAACTGGGGTCATGAGCAGTTCTTC
many TRBJ1-3 . TRBV7-2 CASSIGQFSGNTIYF TGTGCCAGCAGCATTGGACAATTCTCTGGAAACACCATATATTTT
many TRBJ1-4 TRBD1 TRBV15 CATSRAGTGVNEKLFF TGTGCCACCAGCAGAGCCGGTACAGGGGTTAATGAAAAACTGTTTTTT
many TRBJ1-5 . TRBV12-3/TRBV12-4 CASSLGGSVNQPQHF TGTGCCAGCAGTTTAGGGGGTTCGGTCAATCAGCCCCAGCATTTT
many TRBJ1-5 . TRBV7-9 CASSLGGGHQPQHF TGTGCCAGCAGCTTAGGGGGGGGTCATCAGCCCCAGCATTTT
many TRBJ1-4 TRBD1 TRBV5-1 CASSGTANEKLFF TGCGCCAGCAGCGGGACAGCTAATGAAAAACTGTTTTTT
many TRBJ1-2 TRBD1 TRBV5-1 CASRPRQGDYGYTF TGCGCCAGCAGACCCCGGCAGGGGGACTATGGCTACACCTTC
many TRBJ2-7 TRBD2 TRBV2 CASTSSPAGGAYEQYF TGTGCCAGCACCTCCTCCCCGGCGGGGGGGGCCTACGAGCAGTACTTC
many TRBJ2-5 TRBD2 TRBV5-6 CASSLMAGGTTQYF TGTGCCAGCAGCTTGATGGCGGGGGGGACTACCCAGTACTTC
many TRBJ2-2 . TRBV12-3/TRBV12-4 CASSLLELGELFF TGTGCCAGCAGCCTCTTAGAGTTGGGGGAGCTGTTTTTT
few TRBJ2-5 TRBD1 TRBV10-3 CAISESTGAQETQYF TGTGCCATCAGTGAGTCAACAGGGGCCCAAGAGACCCAGTACTTC
many TRBJ2-3 . TRBV5-1 CASSYGLPVTDTQYF TGCGCCAGCAGCTACGGACTCCCAGTCACAGATACGCAGTATTTT
many TRBJ2-3 . TRBV7-2 CASSFIGGVSTDTQYF TGTGCCAGCAGCTTCATAGGCGGGGTGAGCACAGATACGCAGTATTTT
many TRBJ2-2 TRBD1 TRBV6-1 CASRGTGVFTGELFF TGTGCCAGCAGGGGGACAGGGGTGTTCACCGGGGAGCTGTTTTTT
many TRBJ2-2 . TRBV12-3/TRBV12-4 CASSLGGRQTNTGELFF TGTGCCAGCAGTTTAGGTGGCAGGCAAACGAACACCGGGGAGCTGTTTTTT